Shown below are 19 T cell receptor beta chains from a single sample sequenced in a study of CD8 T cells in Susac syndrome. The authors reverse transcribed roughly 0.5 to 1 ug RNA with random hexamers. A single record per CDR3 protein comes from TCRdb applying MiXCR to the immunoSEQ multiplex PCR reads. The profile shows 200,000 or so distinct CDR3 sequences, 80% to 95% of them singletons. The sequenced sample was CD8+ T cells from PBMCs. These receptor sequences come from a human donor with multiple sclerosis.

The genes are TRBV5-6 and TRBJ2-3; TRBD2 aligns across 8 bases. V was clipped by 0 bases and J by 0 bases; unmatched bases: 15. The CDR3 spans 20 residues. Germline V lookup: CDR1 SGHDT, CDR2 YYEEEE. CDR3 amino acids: CASSLEGLAGSYTSTDTQYF. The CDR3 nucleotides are TGTGCCAGCAGCTTGGAAGGACTAGCAGGGTCCTATACTAGCACAGATACGCAGTATTTT.

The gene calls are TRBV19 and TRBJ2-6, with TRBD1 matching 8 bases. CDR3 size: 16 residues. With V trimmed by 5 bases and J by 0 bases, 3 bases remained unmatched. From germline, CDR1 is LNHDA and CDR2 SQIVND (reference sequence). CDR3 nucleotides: TGTGCCAGTAGTCCAGGGGGCGGCTCTGGGGCCAACGTCCTGACTTTC. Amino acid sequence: CASSPGGGSGANVLTF.

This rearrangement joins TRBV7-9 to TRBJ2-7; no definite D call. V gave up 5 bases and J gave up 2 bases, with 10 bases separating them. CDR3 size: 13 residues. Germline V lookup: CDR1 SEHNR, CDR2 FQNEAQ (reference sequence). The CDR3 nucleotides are TGTGCCAGCAGCCTCCCTGACACCTACGAGCAGTACTTC. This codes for CASSLPDTYEQYF.

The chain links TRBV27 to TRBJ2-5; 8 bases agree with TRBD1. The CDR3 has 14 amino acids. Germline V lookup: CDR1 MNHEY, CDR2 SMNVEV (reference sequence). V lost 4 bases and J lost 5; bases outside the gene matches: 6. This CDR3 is CASSSETGVETQYF. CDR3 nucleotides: TGTGCCAGCAGTTCAGAGACAGGGGTCGAGACCCAGTACTTC.

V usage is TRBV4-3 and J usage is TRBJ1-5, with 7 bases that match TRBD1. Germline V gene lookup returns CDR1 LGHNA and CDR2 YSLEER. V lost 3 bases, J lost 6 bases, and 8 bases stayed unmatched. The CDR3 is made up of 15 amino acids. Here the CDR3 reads CASSQMSGGGQPQHF. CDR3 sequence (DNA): TGCGCCAGCAGCCAGATGTCAGGGGGGGGTCAGCCCCAGCATTTT.

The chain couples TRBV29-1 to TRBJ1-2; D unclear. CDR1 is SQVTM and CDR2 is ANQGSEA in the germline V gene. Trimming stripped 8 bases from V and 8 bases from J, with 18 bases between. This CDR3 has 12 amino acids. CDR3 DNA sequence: TGCAGCACGGGTGAGGGTTCGCCGGGCTACACCTTC. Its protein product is CSTGEGSPGYTF.

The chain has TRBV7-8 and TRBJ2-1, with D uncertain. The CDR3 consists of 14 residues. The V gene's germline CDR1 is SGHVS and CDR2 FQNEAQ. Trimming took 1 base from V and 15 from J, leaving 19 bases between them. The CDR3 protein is CASSLGHGPHEGFF. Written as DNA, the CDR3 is TGTGCCAGCAGCTTAGGCCACGGACCACACGAAGGGTTCTTC.

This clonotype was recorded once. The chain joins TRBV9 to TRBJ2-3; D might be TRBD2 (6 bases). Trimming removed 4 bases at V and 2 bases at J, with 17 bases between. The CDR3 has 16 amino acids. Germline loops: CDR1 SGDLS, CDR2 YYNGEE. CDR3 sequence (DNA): TGTGCCAGCAGCCCGGGACTCCCTCAAGTCACAGATACGCAGTATTTT. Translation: CASSPGLPQVTDTQYF. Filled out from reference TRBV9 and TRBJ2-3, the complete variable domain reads DSGVTQTPKHLITATGQRVTLRCSPRSGDLSVYWYQQSLDQGLQFLIQYYNGEERAKGNILERFSAQQFPDLHSELNLSSLELGDSALYFCASSPGLPQVTDTQYFGPGTRLTVL.

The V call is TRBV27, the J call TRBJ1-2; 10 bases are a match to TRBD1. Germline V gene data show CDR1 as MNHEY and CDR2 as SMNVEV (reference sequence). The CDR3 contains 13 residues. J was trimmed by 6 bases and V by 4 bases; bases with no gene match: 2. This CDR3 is CASSWGTGDGYTF. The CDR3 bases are TGTGCCAGCAGTTGGGGGACAGGGGATGGCTACACCTTC.

CDR3 protein: CSVDPGYGYTF. CDR3 nucleotides: TGCAGCGTTGACCCGGGCTATGGCTACACCTTC. This chain joins TRBV29-1 and TRBJ1-2; D gene uncertain. Trimming shortened V by 3 bases and J by 4 bases, and 6 bases separated the two germline ends. Per germline, CDR1 SQVTM and CDR2 ANQGSEA. This CDR3 region has 11 residues.

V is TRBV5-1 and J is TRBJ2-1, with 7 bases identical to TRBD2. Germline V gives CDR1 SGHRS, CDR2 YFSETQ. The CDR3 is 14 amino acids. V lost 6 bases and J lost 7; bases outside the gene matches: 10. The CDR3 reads CASTSGGRPNEQFF. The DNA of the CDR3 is TGCGCCAGCACCTCAGGCGGGAGACCTAATGAGCAGTTCTTC.

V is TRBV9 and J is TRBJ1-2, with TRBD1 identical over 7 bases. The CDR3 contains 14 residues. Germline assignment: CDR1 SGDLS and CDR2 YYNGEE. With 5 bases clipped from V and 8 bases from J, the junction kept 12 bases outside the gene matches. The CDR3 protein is CASSGGQSVGGYTF. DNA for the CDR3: TGTGCCAGCAGTGGGGGACAGTCGGTAGGCGGCTACACCTTC.

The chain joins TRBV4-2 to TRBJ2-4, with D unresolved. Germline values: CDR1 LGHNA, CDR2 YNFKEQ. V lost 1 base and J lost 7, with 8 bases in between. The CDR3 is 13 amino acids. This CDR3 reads CASSQGLVNIQYF. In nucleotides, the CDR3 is TGTGCCAGCAGCCAAGGGCTAGTGAACATTCAGTACTTC.

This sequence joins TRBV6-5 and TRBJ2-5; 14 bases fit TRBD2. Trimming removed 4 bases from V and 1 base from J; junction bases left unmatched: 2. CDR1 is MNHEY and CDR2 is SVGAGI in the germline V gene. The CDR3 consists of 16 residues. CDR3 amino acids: CASSSTSGGAQETQYF. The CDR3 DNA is TGTGCCAGCAGTTCGACTAGCGGGGGGGCCCAAGAGACCCAGTACTTC.

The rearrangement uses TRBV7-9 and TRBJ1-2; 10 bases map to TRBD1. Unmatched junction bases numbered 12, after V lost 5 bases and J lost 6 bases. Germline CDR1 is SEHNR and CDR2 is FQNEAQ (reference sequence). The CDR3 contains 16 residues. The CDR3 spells CASSPPVTGGANGYTF. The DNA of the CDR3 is TGTGCCAGCAGCCCTCCTGTGACAGGGGGCGCGAATGGCTACACCTTC.

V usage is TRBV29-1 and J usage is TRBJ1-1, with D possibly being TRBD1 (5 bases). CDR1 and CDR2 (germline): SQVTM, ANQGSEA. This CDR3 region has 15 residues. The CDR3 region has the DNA TGCATGGGACGTGGGGCAGGGCGCATCGGAACTGAAGCTTTCTTT. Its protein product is CMGRGAGRIGTEAFF.

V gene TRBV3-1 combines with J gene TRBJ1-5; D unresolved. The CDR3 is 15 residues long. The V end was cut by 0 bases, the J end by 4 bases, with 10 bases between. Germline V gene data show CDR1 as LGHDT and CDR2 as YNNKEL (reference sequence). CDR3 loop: CASSQDWAPNQPQHF. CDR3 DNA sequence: TGTGCCAGCAGCCAAGATTGGGCCCCGAATCAGCCCCAGCATTTT.

CDR3 amino acids: CASSPFAAYEQYF. CDR3 sequence (DNA): TGTGCCAGTAGCCCTTTTGCCGCCTACGAGCAGTACTTC. V usage is TRBV19 and J usage is TRBJ2-7; D is uncertain. Germline values: CDR1 LNHDA, CDR2 SQIVND (reference sequence). Trimming stripped 6 bases from V and 2 bases from J, with 11 bases between. The CDR3 contains 13 residues.

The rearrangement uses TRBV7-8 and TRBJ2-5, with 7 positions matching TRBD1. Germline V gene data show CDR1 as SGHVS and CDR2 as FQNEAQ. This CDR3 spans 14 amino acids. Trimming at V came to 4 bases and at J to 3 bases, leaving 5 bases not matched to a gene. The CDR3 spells CASSSHRGEETQYF. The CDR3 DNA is TGTGCCAGCAGCTCCCACAGGGGCGAAGAGACCCAGTACTTC.